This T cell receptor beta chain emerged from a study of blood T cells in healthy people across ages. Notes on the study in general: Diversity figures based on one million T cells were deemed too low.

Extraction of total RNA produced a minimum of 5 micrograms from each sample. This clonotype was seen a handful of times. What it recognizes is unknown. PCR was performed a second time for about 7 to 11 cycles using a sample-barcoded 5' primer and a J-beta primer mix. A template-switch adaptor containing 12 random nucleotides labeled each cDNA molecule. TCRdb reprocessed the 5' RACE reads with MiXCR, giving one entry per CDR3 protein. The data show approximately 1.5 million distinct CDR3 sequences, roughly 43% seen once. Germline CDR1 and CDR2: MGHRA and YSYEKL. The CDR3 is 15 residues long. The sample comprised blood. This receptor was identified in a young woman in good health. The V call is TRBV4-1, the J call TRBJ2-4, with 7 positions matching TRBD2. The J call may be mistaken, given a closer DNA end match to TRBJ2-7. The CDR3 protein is CASSQDLGLVPEQYF. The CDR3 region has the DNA TGCGCCAGCAGCCAAGATTTAGGACTAGTCCCCGAGCAGTACTTC.